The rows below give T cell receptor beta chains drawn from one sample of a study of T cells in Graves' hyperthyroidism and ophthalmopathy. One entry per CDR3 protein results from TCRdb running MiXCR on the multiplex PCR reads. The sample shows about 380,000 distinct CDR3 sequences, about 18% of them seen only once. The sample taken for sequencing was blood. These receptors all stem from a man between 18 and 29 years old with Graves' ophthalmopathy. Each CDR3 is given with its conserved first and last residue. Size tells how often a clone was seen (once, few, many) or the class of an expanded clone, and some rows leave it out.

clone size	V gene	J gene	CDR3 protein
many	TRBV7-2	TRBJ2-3	CASSQASGGTDTQYF
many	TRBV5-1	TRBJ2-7	CASNYGASYEQYF
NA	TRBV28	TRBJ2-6	CASRDGEGNGANVLTF
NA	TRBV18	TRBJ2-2	CASSPPAGTTTGELFF
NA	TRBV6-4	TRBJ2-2	CASSDSGTGNTGELFF
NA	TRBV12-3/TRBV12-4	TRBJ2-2	CATTTPTGELFF
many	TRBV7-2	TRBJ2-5	CASSQRTGEMETQYF
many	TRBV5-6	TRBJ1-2	CASSLVTDLYGYTF
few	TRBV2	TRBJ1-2	CASSGGVGSSRYGYTF
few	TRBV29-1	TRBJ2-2	CSVGEGELFF
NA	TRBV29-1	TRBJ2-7	CSVELGGGDLYEQYF
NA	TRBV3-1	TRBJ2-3	CASSQDHSPSTDTQYF
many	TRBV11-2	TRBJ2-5	CASSSAGTIIPETQYF
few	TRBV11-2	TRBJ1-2	CASSFRDFSYTF
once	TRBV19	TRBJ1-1	CASSILDSRNTEAFF
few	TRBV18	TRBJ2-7	CASSPTTSGRYEQYF
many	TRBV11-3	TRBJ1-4	CASSKDRGEKLFF
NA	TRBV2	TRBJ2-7	CASGFRDNEQYF
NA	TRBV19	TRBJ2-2	CASSIAARGDTGELFF
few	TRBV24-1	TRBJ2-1	CATSDLWTSGNEQFF
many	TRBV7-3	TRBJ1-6	CASSLVFGQNSPLHF
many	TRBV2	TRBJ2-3	CASSGILATDTQYF
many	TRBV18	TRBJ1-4	CASSPKDREKLFF
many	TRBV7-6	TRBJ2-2	CASSSKGRDRPGELFF
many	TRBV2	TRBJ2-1	CASREDGANFDEQFF
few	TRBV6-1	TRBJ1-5	CASPPGAHSNQPQHF
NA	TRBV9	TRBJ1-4	CASSVGVITNEKLFF
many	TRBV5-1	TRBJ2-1	CASSLAADSYNEQFF
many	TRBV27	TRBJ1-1	CASSRGGGSEAFF
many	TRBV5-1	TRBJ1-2	CASSGSYGYTF
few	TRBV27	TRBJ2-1	CASRRFNEQFF
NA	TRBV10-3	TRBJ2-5	CAISETGGREAQYF
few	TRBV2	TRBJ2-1	CASSPRLGLNEQFF
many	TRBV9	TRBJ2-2	CASSVVGNTGELFF
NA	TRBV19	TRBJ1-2	CASSTEGTPNYGYTF
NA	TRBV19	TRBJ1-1	CTSGPPGGGTEAFF
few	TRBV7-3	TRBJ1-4	CASSNGTSRGEKLFF
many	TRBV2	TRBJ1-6	CASSEAPESSPLHF
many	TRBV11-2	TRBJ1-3	CASTDRGGFSSGNTIYF
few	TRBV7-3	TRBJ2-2	CASSLTGTGDTGELFF
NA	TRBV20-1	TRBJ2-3	CSARDLLAGGTTDTQYF
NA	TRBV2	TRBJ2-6	CASIPRSGANVLTF
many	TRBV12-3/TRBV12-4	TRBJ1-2	CASSFDSYDYTF
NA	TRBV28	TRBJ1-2	CASSRVGQGSGYTF
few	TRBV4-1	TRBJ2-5	CASSQDGFSRTLETQYF
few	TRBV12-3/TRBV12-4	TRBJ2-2	CASRFRYRGKGTGELFF
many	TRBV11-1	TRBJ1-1	CASSLTGTVNTEAFF
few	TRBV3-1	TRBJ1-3	CASSPWDRSSGNTIYF
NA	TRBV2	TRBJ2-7	CASIFGQGGEQYF
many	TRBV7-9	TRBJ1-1	CASSPPDTRATEAFF
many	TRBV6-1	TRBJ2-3	CASSEAPSYTDTQYF
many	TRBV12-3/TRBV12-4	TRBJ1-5	CASSRTYRGVAYSNQPQHF